Shown below are 5 T cell receptor beta chains from a single sample sequenced in a study of immune evolution from preneoplasia to lung adenocarcinoma. Profiling relied on immunoSEQ multiplex PCR, and the TCRdb table lists in-frame clones only, not all of them. The data hold some 5,000 clones, with roughly 80% observed a single time. Sample: FFPE minimally invasive lung adenocarcinoma tissue. These receptors originate from a person in their 70s with lung adenocarcinoma.

The V gene is TRBV6-5, the J gene TRBJ2-7; D may be TRBD1 or TRBD2 (5 bases each). The germline V and J ends were trimmed by 6 bases and 0 bases, with 15 bases remaining between them. The CDR3 loop spans 15 amino acids. Germline CDR1 is MNHEY and CDR2 is SVGAGI. The CDR3 nucleotides are TGTGCCAGCAGCTCTCAGGGACCCGGCTCCTACGAGCAGTACTTC. It codes for CASSSQGPGSYEQYF.

The table lists this clone with a few counts. The chain links TRBV7-2 to TRBJ1-3; D is possibly TRBD1 (6 bases). This CDR3 contains 13 residues. V lost 8 bases and J lost 6, with 14 bases in between. Germline V CDR1 and CDR2: SGHTA, FQGNSA. In nucleotides, the CDR3 is TGTGCCAGCTTGGACAGAACGACAAACACCATATATTTT. Translated: CASLDRTTNTIYF. Full variable domain (missing parts from reference TRBV7-2 and TRBJ1-3): GAGVSQSPSNKVTEKGKDVELRCDPISGHTALYWYRQSLGQGLEFLIYFQGNSAPDKSGLPSDRFSAERTGGSVSTLTIQRTQQEDSAVYLCASLDRTTNTIYFGEGSWLTVV.

The chain has TRBV9 and TRBJ2-3, with 8 bases aligning to TRBD2. This CDR3 is 16 amino acids long. Germline loops: CDR1 SGDLS, CDR2 YYNGEE. J was trimmed by 1 base and V by 4 bases; bases with no gene match: 8. This CDR3 is CASSPWSGGGTDTQYF. The DNA of the CDR3 is TGTGCCAGCAGCCCCTGGAGCGGGGGTGGCACAGATACGCAGTATTTT.

The CDR3 loop is CASSPYGGAYEQYF. The DNA of the CDR3 is TGCGCCAGCAGCCCCTATGGAGGGGCCTACGAGCAGTACTTC. The chain has TRBV4-3 and TRBJ2-7; D is perhaps TRBD2 (6 bases). Trimming removed 4 bases from V and 2 bases from J, with 12 bases in between. The length of the CDR3 is 14 residues. Germline V gives CDR1 LGHNA, CDR2 YSLEER.

This sequence joins TRBV27 and TRBJ2-1; the D gene is possibly TRBD2 (6 bases). Per germline, CDR1 MNHEY and CDR2 SMNVEV (reference sequence). The V end was cut by 5 bases, the J end by 0 bases, with 17 bases between. This CDR3 is 17 amino acids long. The CDR3: CASSLSLWDSSYNEQFF. The CDR3, as DNA: TGTGCCAGCAGTCTCTCACTTTGGGACTCCTCCTACAATGAGCAGTTCTTC.